Below are 8 T cell receptor beta chains sequenced from a single sample in a study of regulatory T cells in long-lasting Graves disease. Noted time point: newly diagnosed GD, antithyroid drugs for less than 3 months. Extracted RNA from PBMCs served as the source of the TCR library. Arm-PCR of CDR3 regions and iRepertoire HTBI primers were used to build TCR beta libraries. In TCRdb, the multiplex PCR reads were re-called with MiXCR into one record per CDR3 protein. This sample yields hundreds of thousands of distinct CDR3 sequences, of which roughly 15% are seen a single time; 18% belongs to the top ten. These data were also reused for a study on T cells in Graves' hyperthyroidism and ophthalmopathy.

The sequencing used peripheral blood mononuclear cells (PBMCs), collected at new diagnosis, from a patient treated with antithyroid drugs. These receptors were collected from a woman between 25 and 40 years old with Graves disease.

V is TRBV5-1 and J is TRBJ2-5; D may match TRBD1 or TRBD2 (5 bases each). Trimming cost V 2 bases and J 3 bases, with 11 bases left between them. CDR1 and CDR2 from the germline V gene are SGHRS and YFSETQ. The CDR3 runs to 14 residues. The CDR3 coding sequence is TGCGCCAGCAGCTTCCGGGACGAGAAAGAGACCCAGTACTTC. This sequence encodes CASSFRDEKETQYF. Supplemented by reference TRBV5-1 and TRBJ2-5, the full variable domain reads KAGVTQTPRYLIKTRGQQVTLSCSPISGHRSVSWYQQTPGQGLQFLFEYFSETQRNKGNFPGRFSGRQFSNSRSEMNVSTLELGDSALYLCASSFRDEKETQYFGPGTRLLVL.

This chain uses TRBV20-1 with TRBJ2-1; possible D gene TRBD2, 5 bases. CDR1 and CDR2 (germline): DFQATT, SNEGSKA (reference sequence). The V gene lost 0 bases and the J gene lost 8 bases, with 20 bases spanning the gap. The CDR3 runs 16 residues. The CDR3 DNA reads as TGCAGTGCTAGAGATCCCGGGGAAGGGAGAGGAGATGAGCAGTTCTTC. Its protein product is CSARDPGEGRGDEQFF.

This clonotype was detected many times. V usage is TRBV3-1 and J usage is TRBJ1-1; maybe TRBD1 (6 bases). Germline CDR1 reads LGHDT; CDR2 reads YNNKEL (reference sequence). Trimming left V 3 bases short and J 0 bases short, with 11 bases between. The CDR3 consists of 15 residues. Here the CDR3 reads CASSHGQNMNTEAFF. Written as DNA, the CDR3 is TGTGCCAGCAGCCACGGACAGAACATGAACACTGAAGCTTTCTTT. Combining the CDR3 with reference TRBV3-1 and TRBJ1-1 gives the whole variable domain DTAVSQTPKYLVTQMGNDKSIKCEQNLGHDTMYWYKQDSKKFLKIMFSYNNKELIINETVPNRFSPKSPDKAHLNLHINSLELGDSAVYFCASSHGQNMNTEAFFGQGTRLTVV.

Worth noting for this clonotype: This may be a read error, as it is one base from a much larger clone. V gene TRBV7-2 combines with J gene TRBJ1-1, with unresolved D. V was cut by 1 base and J by 0 bases, with 12 bases left in between. This CDR3 has 16 residues. The V gene's germline CDR1 is SGHTA and CDR2 FQGNSA. Written as DNA, the CDR3 is TGTGCCAGCAGCTTAGGGAGCCCATCCGTGAACACTGAAGCTTTCTTT. Protein product: CASSLGSPSVNTEAFF. The full variable domain, with the rest looked up from reference TRBV7-2 and TRBJ1-1, is GAGVSQSPSNKVTEKGKDVELRCDPISGHTALYWYRQSLGQGLEFLIYFQGNSAPDKSGLPSDRFSAERTGGSVSTLTIQRTQQEDSAVYLCASSLGSPSVNTEAFFGQGTRLTVV.

There are many counts of this clonotype. The chain recombines TRBV27 with TRBJ2-2; a possible D gene is TRBD2 (6 bases). V was trimmed by 3 bases and J by 0 bases, leaving 17 bases between them. The germline gives CDR1 MNHEY, CDR2 SMNVEV (reference sequence). This CDR3 has 18 amino acids. The CDR3: CASSLRPGVNSNTGELFF. CDR3 nucleotides: TGTGCCAGCAGTTTGAGGCCGGGGGTTAATTCGAACACCGGGGAGCTGTTTTTT.

This clonotype was seen a handful of times. This chain connects TRBV4-1 to TRBJ1-1, with D possibly TRBD1 on 5 matching bases. V shed 1 base and J shed 6 bases, with 12 bases lying between them. CDR3 length: 14 amino acids. Germline CDR1 and CDR2: MGHRA and YSYEKL. The CDR3 reads CASSQVFRDSEAFF. Here the CDR3 DNA reads TGCGCCAGCAGCCAAGTGTTCAGGGACTCTGAAGCTTTCTTT.

The rearrangement links TRBV18 to TRBJ1-1; D is undetermined. The V end was cut by 0 bases, the J end by 1 base, with 6 bases between. The CDR3 spans 14 residues. Germline CDR1 and CDR2: KGHSH and LQKENI. This chain's CDR3 is CASSPPNGNTEAFF. CDR3 sequence (DNA): TGTGCCAGCTCACCACCTAACGGGAACACTGAAGCTTTCTTT.

Ten or more counts support this clonotype. The CDR3 DNA follows: TGTGCCAGCAGTTTAACTAGACAGGGGGGTTTGGGCTACACCTTC. Encoded protein: CASSLTRQGGLGYTF. The J gene is TRBJ1-2, the V gene TRBV28; 9 nucleotides agree with TRBD1. J lost 8 bases, V lost 2 bases, and 9 bases had no gene match. In germline, CDR1 is MDHEN, CDR2 SYDVKM. This CDR3 has 15 amino acids.